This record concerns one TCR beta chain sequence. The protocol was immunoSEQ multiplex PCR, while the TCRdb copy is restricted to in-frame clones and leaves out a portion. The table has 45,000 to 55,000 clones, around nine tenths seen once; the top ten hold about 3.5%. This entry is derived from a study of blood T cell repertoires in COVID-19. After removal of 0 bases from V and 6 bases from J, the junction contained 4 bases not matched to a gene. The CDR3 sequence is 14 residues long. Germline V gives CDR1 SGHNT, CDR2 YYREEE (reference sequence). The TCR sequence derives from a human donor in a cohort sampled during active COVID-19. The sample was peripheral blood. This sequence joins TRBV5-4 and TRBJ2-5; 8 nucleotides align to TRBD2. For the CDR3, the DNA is TGTGCCAGCAGCTTGGAGGAGCGGGAGAAGACCCAGTACTTC. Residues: CASSLEEREKTQYF.